Shown below are 5 T cell receptor beta chains from a single sample sequenced in a study of blood T cell repertoires in COVID-19. The assay was immunoSEQ multiplex PCR, and TCRdb's table has in-frame clones only and misses some. This sample yields 70,000 to 75,000 clones, of which about four fifths are seen a single time; roughly 5% belongs to the top ten. The sequencing sample was made of peripheral blood. Receptors originate from a woman older than 75 with active or convalescent COVID-19.

This chain connects TRBV6-4 to TRBJ1-4; D is perhaps TRBD1 (5 bases). The CDR3 totals 14 residues. Germline-derived CDR1 and CDR2 are MRHNA and SNTAGT. V was pared by 11 bases and J by 8 bases, with 21 bases between. For the CDR3, the DNA is TGTGCCCGCGGGGGGGAGGGGATTAGGGAAAAACTGTTTTTT. Its protein product is CARGGEGIREKLFF.

V and J are TRBV18 and TRBJ1-1; D possibly corresponds to TRBD1 (5 bases). The germline V gene encodes CDR1 KGHSH and CDR2 LQKENI. The V end was cut by 2 bases, the J end by 8 bases, with 12 bases between. CDR3 length: 13 residues. The CDR3 here is CASSPTRGKEAFF. CDR3 in DNA: TGTGCCAGCTCACCAACAAGGGGCAAGGAAGCTTTCTTT.

The chain joins TRBV6-2 or TRBV6-3 to TRBJ2-2, with 7 bases aligning to TRBD1. Unmatched junction bases numbered 7, after V lost 2 bases and J lost 7 bases. Germline values: CDR1 MNHEY, CDR2 SVGEGT. This CDR3 spans 15 amino acids. This chain's CDR3 is CASSYEGASSGELFF. The CDR3 DNA reads TGTGCCAGCAGTTACGAGGGGGCGTCTAGCGGGGAGCTGTTTTTT.

The chain uses TRBV2 and TRBJ1-4, with a tentative D call TRBD1 (6 bases). Germline CDR1 is SNHLY and CDR2 is FYNNEI. Trimming pared 7 bases from V and 7 bases from J, leaving 16 bases between. The CDR3 extends over 14 amino acids. The DNA of the CDR3 is TGTGCCAGCAACTTACAGGGAATAGGTGAAAAACTGTTTTTT. This codes for CASNLQGIGEKLFF.

This rearrangement joins TRBV12-5 to TRBJ1-3, with unresolved D. The V gene's germline CDR1 is LGHNT and CDR2 FRNRAP. CDR3 length: 14 residues. Trimming removed 2 bases from V and 1 base from J, with 6 bases in between. The CDR3 nucleotides are TGTGCTAGTGGTTTGTCCCCATCTGGAAACACCATATATTTT. Protein: CASGLSPSGNTIYF.